This is a list of T cell receptor beta chains from one sample in a study of cytomegalovirus exposure and HLA in healthy donors. Some clones are missing from TCRdb's copy, which holds only in-frame ones; the method was immunoSEQ multiplex PCR. The sample shows approximately 130,000 clones, 79% of them seen only once. Sequenced: PBMCs. The receptors stem from a male donor in good health and CMV-seronegative. Both conserved end residues are part of each CDR3. Fields, in order: D gene, V gene, J gene, clone size, CDR3 protein, CDR3 DNA. The D gene is left open where the match is weak. Part of the rows lack a size; the others show once, few, many or a class for expanded clones.

D gene: TRBD2; V gene: TRBV27; J gene: TRBJ2-5; clone size: -; CDR3 protein: CASSSVYPRGAQETQYF; CDR3 DNA: TGTGCCAGCAGTTCAGTCTACCCGCGGGGGGCCCAAGAGACCCAGTACTTC
D gene: TRBD2; V gene: TRBV7-2; J gene: TRBJ2-3; clone size: once; CDR3 protein: CASKVAGITDTQYF; CDR3 DNA: TGTGCCAGCAAGGTAGCGGGGATCACAGATACGCAGTATTTT
D gene: TRBD1; V gene: TRBV27; J gene: TRBJ1-5; clone size: -; CDR3 protein: CASSPQGAGDQPQHF; CDR3 DNA: TGTGCCAGCAGTCCTCAGGGGGCGGGCGATCAGCCCCAGCATTTT
D gene: TRBD2; V gene: TRBV5-6; J gene: TRBJ2-7; clone size: few; CDR3 protein: CASSLKGSGTSYEQYF; CDR3 DNA: TGTGCCAGCAGCTTGAAAGGCAGCGGGACCTCCTACGAGCAGTACTTC
D gene: -; V gene: TRBV6-5; J gene: TRBJ1-1; clone size: few; CDR3 protein: CASSYRGGNTEAFF; CDR3 DNA: TGTGCCAGCAGTTACAGGGGTGGGAACACTGAAGCTTTCTTT
D gene: TRBD2; V gene: TRBV9; J gene: TRBJ2-1; clone size: -; CDR3 protein: CASSPSGGAEYNEQFF; CDR3 DNA: TGTGCCAGCAGCCCGAGCGGGGGGGCCGAATACAATGAGCAGTTCTTC
D gene: -; V gene: TRBV29-1; J gene: TRBJ2-1; clone size: -; CDR3 protein: CSVEGIRRGLMDNEQFF; CDR3 DNA: TGCAGCGTTGAGGGGATTCGGCGGGGCTTGATGGACAATGAGCAGTTCTTC
D gene: -; V gene: TRBV5-6; J gene: TRBJ1-2; clone size: -; CDR3 protein: CASSLQISYTF; CDR3 DNA: TGTGCCAGCAGCTTACAGATCAGCTACACCTTC
D gene: -; V gene: TRBV10-3; J gene: TRBJ2-7; clone size: -; CDR3 protein: CAIKDRDEQYF; CDR3 DNA: TGTGCCATCAAGGACAGAGACGAGCAGTACTTC
D gene: -; V gene: TRBV11-2; J gene: TRBJ1-2; clone size: -; CDR3 protein: CASSLGGEANYGYTF; CDR3 DNA: TGTGCCAGCAGCTTAGGGGGGGAAGCTAACTATGGCTACACCTTC
D gene: -; V gene: TRBV5-1; J gene: TRBJ2-7; clone size: -; CDR3 protein: CASSLVGSSYEQYF; CDR3 DNA: TGCGCCAGCAGCTTGGTAGGGAGCTCCTACGAGCAGTACTTC
D gene: -; V gene: TRBV30; J gene: TRBJ1-2; clone size: -; CDR3 protein: CASQRGGYGYTF; CDR3 DNA: TGTGCCTCCCAGCGGGGAGGCTATGGCTACACCTTC
D gene: TRBD1; V gene: TRBV19; J gene: TRBJ2-2; clone size: -; CDR3 protein: CASSRGRGNTGELFF; CDR3 DNA: TGTGCCAGTAGCAGGGGGCGGGGGAACACCGGGGAGCTGTTTTTT
D gene: TRBD1; V gene: TRBV11-2; J gene: TRBJ1-2; clone size: -; CDR3 protein: CASSLETGHYGYTF; CDR3 DNA: TGTGCCAGCAGCTTGGAGACAGGGCACTATGGCTACACCTTC
D gene: -; V gene: TRBV20-1; J gene: TRBJ1-4; clone size: -; CDR3 protein: CSARSPRKLFF; CDR3 DNA: TGCAGTGCTAGATCCCCGAGAAAACTGTTTTTT
D gene: -; V gene: TRBV30; J gene: TRBJ2-7; clone size: -; CDR3 protein: CAWSRGMRVYEQYF; CDR3 DNA: TGTGCCTGGAGCCGGGGAATGAGAGTTTACGAGCAGTACTTC
D gene: -; V gene: TRBV29-1; J gene: TRBJ1-1; clone size: -; CDR3 protein: CSVDDRPSRAEAFF; CDR3 DNA: TGCAGCGTCGATGACAGGCCCAGCAGGGCTGAAGCTTTCTTT
D gene: -; V gene: TRBV6-1; J gene: TRBJ2-5; clone size: -; CDR3 protein: CASSRQETQYF; CDR3 DNA: TGTGCCAGCAGTCGGCAAGAGACCCAGTACTTC
D gene: -; V gene: TRBV7-9; J gene: TRBJ2-1; clone size: -; CDR3 protein: CASRSPTLNEQFF; CDR3 DNA: TGTGCCAGCAGATCACCTACTTTGAATGAGCAGTTCTTC
D gene: TRBD2; V gene: TRBV6-6; J gene: TRBJ2-3; clone size: -; CDR3 protein: CASSLAGYTDTQYF; CDR3 DNA: TGTGCCAGCTCACTAGCGGGTTACACAGATACGCAGTATTTT
D gene: -; V gene: TRBV7-2; J gene: TRBJ1-2; clone size: -; CDR3 protein: CASSRETGWGYIF; CDR3 DNA: TGTGCCAGCAGCCGGGAGACCGGGTGGGGCTACATCTTC
D gene: -; V gene: TRBV27; J gene: TRBJ1-5; clone size: -; CDR3 protein: CASSLIGADKPQHF; CDR3 DNA: TGTGCCAGCAGTTTAATAGGGGCCGATAAGCCCCAGCATTTT
D gene: -; V gene: TRBV11-3; J gene: TRBJ2-1; clone size: many; CDR3 protein: CASRQEHEQFF; CDR3 DNA: TGTGCCAGCAGGCAAGAGCATGAGCAGTTCTTC
D gene: -; V gene: TRBV6-5; J gene: TRBJ2-3; clone size: few; CDR3 protein: CASSYSGADTQYF; CDR3 DNA: TGTGCCAGCAGTTACTCGGGGGCGGATACGCAGTATTTT
D gene: -; V gene: TRBV27; J gene: TRBJ1-1; clone size: -; CDR3 protein: CASSKQIEAFF; CDR3 DNA: TGTGCCAGCAGTAAACAGATTGAAGCTTTCTTT
D gene: TRBD1; V gene: TRBV7-2; J gene: TRBJ1-2; clone size: -; CDR3 protein: CASSLVEGAEGYTF; CDR3 DNA: TGTGCCAGCAGCTTAGTTGAGGGGGCGGAGGGCTACACCTTC
D gene: TRBD2; V gene: TRBV2; J gene: TRBJ2-2; clone size: -; CDR3 protein: CASRPASGGADTGELFF; CDR3 DNA: TGTGCCAGCAGACCCGCAAGCGGGGGGGCAGACACCGGGGAGCTGTTTTTT
D gene: -; V gene: TRBV6-4; J gene: TRBJ2-2; clone size: -; CDR3 protein: CASSRLGIQSGELFF; CDR3 DNA: TGTGCCAGCTCCCGCCTCGGGATTCAGTCTGGGGAGCTGTTTTTT
D gene: -; V gene: TRBV6-5; J gene: TRBJ2-6; clone size: -; CDR3 protein: CASKEGGVGANVLTF; CDR3 DNA: TGTGCCAGCAAGGAAGGGGGGGTAGGGGCCAACGTCCTGACTTTC
D gene: TRBD1; V gene: TRBV7-2; J gene: TRBJ2-7; clone size: once; CDR3 protein: CASSSLTGEKVSYEQYF; CDR3 DNA: TGTGCCAGCAGCTCGTTGACAGGGGAAAAGGTCTCCTACGAGCAGTACTTC
D gene: TRBD2; V gene: TRBV11-2; J gene: TRBJ2-3; clone size: -; CDR3 protein: CASSPGRGEGDTQYF; CDR3 DNA: TGTGCCAGCAGCCCAGGACGGGGGGAAGGAGATACGCAGTATTTT
D gene: TRBD2; V gene: TRBV6-4; J gene: TRBJ2-1; clone size: -; CDR3 protein: CASSRTSGGFNEQFF; CDR3 DNA: TGTGCCAGCAGTCGGACTAGCGGGGGCTTCAATGAGCAGTTCTTC
D gene: TRBD2; V gene: TRBV18; J gene: TRBJ2-7; clone size: -; CDR3 protein: CASSPRLAGSYEQYF; CDR3 DNA: TGTGCCAGCTCACCCCGCCTAGCGGGGTCCTACGAGCAGTACTTC
D gene: -; V gene: TRBV5-4; J gene: TRBJ2-3; clone size: -; CDR3 protein: CASSLAGAPDTQYF; CDR3 DNA: TGTGCCAGCAGCTTGGCTGGGGCGCCAGATACGCAGTATTTT
D gene: TRBD1; V gene: TRBV2; J gene: TRBJ2-3; clone size: -; CDR3 protein: CASSGQGARADTQYF; CDR3 DNA: TGTGCCAGCAGCGGACAGGGGGCGCGCGCAGATACGCAGTATTTT
D gene: -; V gene: TRBV7-9; J gene: TRBJ1-4; clone size: -; CDR3 protein: CASRSPGATNEKLFF; CDR3 DNA: TGTGCCAGCAGATCGCCCGGGGCAACTAATGAAAAACTGTTTTTT
D gene: TRBD1; V gene: TRBV13; J gene: TRBJ1-5; clone size: -; CDR3 protein: CASSSTGENQPQHF; CDR3 DNA: TGTGCCAGCAGCTCGACAGGGGAAAATCAGCCCCAGCATTTT
D gene: -; V gene: TRBV9; J gene: TRBJ1-6; clone size: -; CDR3 protein: CASSVAASNNSPLHF; CDR3 DNA: TGTGCCAGCAGCGTAGCTGCCAGTAATAATTCACCCCTCCACTTT
D gene: TRBD1; V gene: TRBV7-9; J gene: TRBJ1-1; clone size: once; CDR3 protein: CASSHNRGQGTEAFF; CDR3 DNA: TGTGCCAGCAGCCACAACAGGGGGCAAGGCACTGAAGCTTTCTTT
D gene: TRBD2; V gene: TRBV11-3; J gene: TRBJ2-3; clone size: -; CDR3 protein: CASSPGGPTDTQYF; CDR3 DNA: TGTGCCAGCAGCCCGGGGGGGCCAACAGATACGCAGTATTTT
D gene: -; V gene: TRBV18; J gene: TRBJ1-5; clone size: -; CDR3 protein: CASSPAGNQPQHF; CDR3 DNA: TGTGCCAGCTCACCGGCAGGTAATCAGCCCCAGCATTTT
D gene: TRBD1; V gene: TRBV18; J gene: TRBJ1-5; clone size: -; CDR3 protein: CASSADRDQPQHF; CDR3 DNA: TGTGCCAGCTCGGCAGACAGGGATCAGCCCCAGCATTTT
D gene: TRBD1; V gene: TRBV5-4; J gene: TRBJ1-2; clone size: few; CDR3 protein: CASSFRTGDYGYTF; CDR3 DNA: TGTGCCAGCAGCTTCAGGACAGGGGACTATGGCTACACCTTC
D gene: -; V gene: TRBV9; J gene: TRBJ2-2; clone size: once; CDR3 protein: CASSVVANTGELFF; CDR3 DNA: TGTGCCAGCAGCGTAGTAGCGAACACCGGGGAGCTGTTTTTT
D gene: TRBD1; V gene: TRBV5-8; J gene: TRBJ1-2; clone size: -; CDR3 protein: CASRWPGQGNYGYTF; CDR3 DNA: TGTGCCAGCAGATGGCCGGGACAGGGAAACTATGGCTACACCTTC
D gene: -; V gene: TRBV11-3; J gene: TRBJ2-7; clone size: -; CDR3 protein: CASSPQWAGDEQYF; CDR3 DNA: TGTGCCAGCAGCCCCCAGTGGGCAGGGGACGAGCAGTACTTC
D gene: -; V gene: TRBV7-9; J gene: TRBJ1-2; clone size: -; CDR3 protein: CASSLASGAPSPGYTF; CDR3 DNA: TGTGCCAGCAGCTTAGCCTCAGGGGCCCCATCCCCTGGCTACACCTTC
D gene: TRBD1; V gene: TRBV7-2; J gene: TRBJ1-2; clone size: -; CDR3 protein: CASILRVGTESNYGYTF; CDR3 DNA: TGTGCCAGCATCCTTAGAGTAGGGACAGAGTCTAACTATGGCTACACCTTC
D gene: TRBD2; V gene: TRBV7-2; J gene: TRBJ2-7; clone size: -; CDR3 protein: CASSFQAGGLSSYEQYF; CDR3 DNA: TGTGCCAGCAGCTTCCAGGCGGGGGGGCTCAGCTCCTACGAGCAGTACTTC
D gene: TRBD1; V gene: TRBV5-1; J gene: TRBJ1-1; clone size: -; CDR3 protein: CASSSNRGRTEAFF; CDR3 DNA: TGCGCCAGCAGCTCGAACAGGGGGCGAACTGAAGCTTTCTTT
D gene: TRBD1; V gene: TRBV6-5; J gene: TRBJ1-4; clone size: few; CDR3 protein: CASRRQGANEKLFF; CDR3 DNA: TGTGCCAGCAGGAGACAGGGCGCTAATGAAAAACTGTTTTTT
D gene: -; V gene: TRBV6-5; J gene: TRBJ1-3; clone size: few; CDR3 protein: CASSPGLASGNTIYF; CDR3 DNA: TGTGCCAGCAGCCCCGGACTGGCCTCTGGAAACACCATATATTTT
D gene: -; V gene: TRBV6-5; J gene: TRBJ1-5; clone size: -; CDR3 protein: CASSYSQGWQPQHF; CDR3 DNA: TGTGCCAGCAGTTACTCTCAGGGGTGGCAGCCCCAGCATTTT